This T cell receptor beta chain is drawn from a study of cytomegalovirus exposure and HLA in healthy donors. The study ran its PCR with 60 Vbeta and 13 Jbeta primers. Assay: immunoSEQ multiplex PCR; the TCRdb copy retains only in-frame clones and omits some. The data hold about 110,000 clones, with 60% to 85% observed a single time. The CDR3 runs 13 residues. J gave up 3 bases and V 3 bases, and 2 bases lay outside the gene matches. Germline V CDR1 and CDR2: SQVTM, ANQGSEA. Sequenced material: PBMCs. This receptor was identified in a woman aged 55-69 years in good health and CMV-seropositive. The chain couples TRBV29-1 to TRBJ2-3; 8 bases are shared with TRBD2. The CDR3 sequence: CSVDQRETDTQYF. The CDR3 DNA follows: TGCAGCGTTGACCAGCGGGAGACAGATACGCAGTATTTT.